Following are 15 T cell receptor beta chains from one sample sequenced in a study of T cell responses to AZD1222 COVID-19 vaccine. Assay used: immunoSEQ multiplex PCR; TCRdb lists only in-frame clones, some missing. Among about 110,000 clones listed, around 90% were seen once. Source: peripheral blood, taken on day 0 of MenACWY control vaccination. These receptors all come from an adult in good health.

The V and J genes are TRBV5-6 and TRBJ1-1, with a weak D call TRBD1 (5 bases). The V end lost 3 bases, the J end lost 1 base, and 10 bases lay between the germline ends. Germline lookup yields CDR1 SGHDT and CDR2 YYEEEE. This CDR3 is built from 14 residues. CDR3 sequence: CASSWGGANTEAFF. The DNA of the CDR3 is TGTGCCAGCAGCTGGGGCGGCGCGAACACTGAAGCTTTCTTT.

In DNA form, the CDR3 reads TGTGCCAGCAGGCCCGATGCGGCCAATAGCGGAAACACCATATATTTT. It encodes CASRPDAANSGNTIYF. The rearrangement links TRBV28 to TRBJ1-3, with D unclear. Trimming took off 6 bases at V and 4 bases at J, with 19 bases between the two ends. The CDR3 has 16 residues. Germline V lookup: CDR1 MDHEN, CDR2 SYDVKM.

The chain has TRBV19 and TRBJ1-6; the match to TRBD1 covers 8 bases. CDR1 and CDR2 (germline): LNHDA, SQIVND (reference sequence). Trimming removed 6 bases from V and 10 bases from J; junction bases left unmatched: 8. CDR3 size: 14 residues. The CDR3 loop is CASSIGQGYSPLHF. CDR3 sequence (DNA): TGTGCCAGTAGCATCGGACAGGGATACTCACCCCTCCACTTT.

V and J are TRBV24-1 and TRBJ1-2; 11 bases are a match to TRBD1. CDR1 is KGHDR and CDR2 is SFDVKD in the germline V gene. The CDR3 runs 15 residues. V trimming: 10 bases; J trimming: 2 bases; junction bases outside the gene matches: 8. The CDR3 here is CATQGTGGRNYGYTF. The CDR3, as DNA: TGTGCCACGCAAGGGACAGGGGGGCGAAACTATGGCTACACCTTC.

Only one count was recorded for this clone. The rearrangement links TRBV2 to TRBJ1-6; D unresolved. Between the trimmed V and J ends, which lost 0 bases and 9 bases, there was a span of 9 bases. Germline CDR1 and CDR2: SNHLY and FYNNEI. The CDR3 contains 14 residues. In DNA form, the CDR3 reads TGTGCCAGCAGTGAAGCGCCGTTGAGTTCACCCCTCCACTTT. This sequence encodes CASSEAPLSSPLHF.

The chain has TRBV3-1 (or the pseudogene TRBV3-2) and TRBJ1-6; unclear D gene. This CDR3 contains 16 residues. Germline lookup yields CDR1 LGHDT and CDR2 YNNKEL (reference sequence). Trimming left V 3 bases short and J 10 bases short, with 19 bases between. CDR3 residues: CASSHRETLKGSPLHF. The CDR3 DNA is TGTGCCAGCAGCCACAGAGAGACCCTAAAGGGATCACCCCTCCACTTT.

In nucleotides, the CDR3 is TGTGCCAGCAGCTCTTTGACTAGCGGGGGCCATTTTCCGTTCTTC. Its translation: CASSSLTSGGHFPFF. V gene TRBV11-1 combines with J gene TRBJ2-1; 12 positions match TRBD2. The CDR3 sequence is 15 residues long. Losses at the gene ends were 4 bases for V and 15 bases for J; bases not matched to a gene: 13. CDR1 and CDR2 from the germline V gene are SGHAT and FQDESV (reference sequence). Full variable domain (missing parts from reference TRBV11-1 and TRBJ2-1): EAEVAQSPRYKITEKSQAVAFWCDPISGHATLYWYRQILGQGPELLVQFQDESVVDDSQLPKDRFSAERLKGVDSTLKIQPAELGDSAMYLCASSSLTSGGHFPFFGPGTRLTVL.

This chain connects TRBV12-3 or TRBV12-4 to TRBJ1-3, with D unresolved. This CDR3 has 13 amino acids. Deletions cut 3 bases from V and 3 bases from J, with 6 bases between. The CDR3: CASSFYDGNTIYF. The CDR3 DNA is TGTGCCAGCAGTTTTTACGATGGAAACACCATATATTTT.

The chain is built from TRBV19 and TRBJ2-3, with a weak D call TRBD1 (5 bases). Germline CDR1 LNHDA, CDR2 SQIVND (reference sequence). The CDR3 length is 14 residues. Trimming took off 3 bases at V and 0 bases at J, with 7 bases between the two ends. CDR3 residues: CASSIRASTDTQYF. The CDR3 region has the DNA TGTGCCAGTAGTATCAGGGCGAGCACAGATACGCAGTATTTT.

The CDR3: CASFPPDRGRGEQYF. CDR3 bases: TGTGCCAGTTTTCCCCCGGACAGGGGGCGAGGGGAGCAGTACTTC. The genes are TRBV6-5 and TRBJ2-7; 11 bases are a match to TRBD1. From germline, CDR1 is MNHEY and CDR2 SVGAGI. V shed 9 bases and J 7 bases; nucleotides not matched to a gene: 14. This CDR3 region has 15 residues.

This clone is a singleton in its sample. The chain recombines TRBV27 with TRBJ2-7, with a possible D match to TRBD2 (6 bases). The germline gives CDR1 MNHEY, CDR2 SMNVEV (reference sequence). V was trimmed by 4 bases and J by 9 bases, leaving 22 bases between them. The length of the CDR3 is 15 residues. CDR3 amino acids: CASSSFLLSPGGQYF. The CDR3 DNA reads as TGTGCCAGCAGTTCATTCCTCCTCAGCCCCGGGGGGCAGTACTTC.

V gene TRBV4-2 combines with J gene TRBJ2-7; 10 nucleotides line up with TRBD2. Per the germline V gene, CDR1 is LGHNA and CDR2 is YNFKEQ. Losses at the gene ends were 0 bases for V and 5 bases for J; bases not matched to a gene: 7. The CDR3 is made up of 16 amino acids. This CDR3 reads CASSQDLSGGANEQYF. The CDR3 DNA reads TGTGCCAGCAGCCAAGACCTAAGCGGGGGGGCCAACGAGCAGTACTTC.

The V call is TRBV5-1, the J call TRBJ1-1; D gene unclear. The CDR3 loop spans 14 amino acids. Germline V gene sequence: CDR1 SGHRS, CDR2 YFSETQ. Trimming took 3 bases from V and 0 from J, leaving 9 bases between them. CDR3 amino acids: CASSSTSMNTEAFF. CDR3 in DNA: TGCGCCAGCAGCTCAACATCCATGAACACTGAAGCTTTCTTT. Based on the CDR3 plus reference TRBV5-1 and TRBJ1-1, the full variable domain is KAGVTQTPRYLIKTRGQQVTLSCSPISGHRSVSWYQQTPGQGLQFLFEYFSETQRNKGNFPGRFSGRQFSNSRSEMNVSTLELGDSALYLCASSSTSMNTEAFFGQGTRLTVV.

The rearrangement uses TRBV4-1 and TRBJ1-6, with a possible D match to TRBD1 (5 bases). V was shortened by 2 bases and J by 5 bases, with 13 bases between the two germline ends. The germline V gene has CDR1 MGHRA and CDR2 YSYEKL. The CDR3 totals 16 residues. CDR3 bases: TGCGCCAGCAGCCAATCCGGGGGTTGGGATAATTCACCCCTCCACTTT. It translates to CASSQSGGWDNSPLHF.

The rearrangement joins TRBV30 to TRBJ2-1; D may be TRBD1 or TRBD2 (5 bases each). The CDR3 has 13 residues. Germline V gene lookup returns CDR1 GTSNPN and CDR2 SVGIG (reference sequence). Trimming left V 0 bases short and J 6 bases short, with 9 bases between. The CDR3 nucleotides read TGTGCCTGGAGTGTACGTGGGGGCAATGAGCAGTTCTTC. Its protein is CAWSVRGGNEQFF.